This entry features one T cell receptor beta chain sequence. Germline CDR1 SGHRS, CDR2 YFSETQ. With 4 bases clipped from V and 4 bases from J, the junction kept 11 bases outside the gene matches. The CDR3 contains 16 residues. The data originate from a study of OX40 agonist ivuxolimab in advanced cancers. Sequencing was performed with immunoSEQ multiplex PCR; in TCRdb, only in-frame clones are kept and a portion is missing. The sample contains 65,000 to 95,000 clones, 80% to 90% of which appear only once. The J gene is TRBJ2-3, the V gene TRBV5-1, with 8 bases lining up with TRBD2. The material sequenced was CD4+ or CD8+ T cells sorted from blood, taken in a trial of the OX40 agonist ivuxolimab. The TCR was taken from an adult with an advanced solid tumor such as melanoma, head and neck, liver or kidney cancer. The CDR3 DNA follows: TGCGCCAGCAGCCCCCCTCGGGCGGGAGGAGCAGATACGCAGTATTTT. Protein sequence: CASSPPRAGGADTQYF.